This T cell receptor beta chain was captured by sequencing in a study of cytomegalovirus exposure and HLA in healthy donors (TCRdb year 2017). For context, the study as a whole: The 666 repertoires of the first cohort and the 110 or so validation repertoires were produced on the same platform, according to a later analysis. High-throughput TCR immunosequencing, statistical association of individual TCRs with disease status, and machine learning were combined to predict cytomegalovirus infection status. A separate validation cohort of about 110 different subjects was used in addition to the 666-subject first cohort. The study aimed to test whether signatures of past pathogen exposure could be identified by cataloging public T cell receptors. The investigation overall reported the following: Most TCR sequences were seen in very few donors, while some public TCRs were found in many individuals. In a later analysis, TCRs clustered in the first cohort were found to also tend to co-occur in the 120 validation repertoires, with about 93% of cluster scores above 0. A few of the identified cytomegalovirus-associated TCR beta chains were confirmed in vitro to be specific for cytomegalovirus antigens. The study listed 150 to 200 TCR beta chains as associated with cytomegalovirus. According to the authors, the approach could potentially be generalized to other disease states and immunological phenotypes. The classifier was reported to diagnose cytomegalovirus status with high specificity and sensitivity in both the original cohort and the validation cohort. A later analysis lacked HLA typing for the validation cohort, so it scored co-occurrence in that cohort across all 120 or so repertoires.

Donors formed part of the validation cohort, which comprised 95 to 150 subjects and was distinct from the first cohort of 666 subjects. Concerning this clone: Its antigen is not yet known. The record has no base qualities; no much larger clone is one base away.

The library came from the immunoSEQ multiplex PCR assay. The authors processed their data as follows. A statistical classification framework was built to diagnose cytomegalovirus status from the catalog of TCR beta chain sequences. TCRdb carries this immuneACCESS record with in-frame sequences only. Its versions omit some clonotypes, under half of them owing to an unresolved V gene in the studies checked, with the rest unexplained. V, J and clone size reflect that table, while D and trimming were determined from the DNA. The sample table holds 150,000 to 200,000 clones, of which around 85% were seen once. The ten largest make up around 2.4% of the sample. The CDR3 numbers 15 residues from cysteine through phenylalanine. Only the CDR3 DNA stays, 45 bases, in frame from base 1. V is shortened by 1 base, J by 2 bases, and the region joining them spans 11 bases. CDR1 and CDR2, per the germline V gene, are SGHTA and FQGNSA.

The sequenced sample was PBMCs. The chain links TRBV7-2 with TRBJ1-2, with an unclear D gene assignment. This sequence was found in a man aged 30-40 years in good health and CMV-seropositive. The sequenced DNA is TGTGCCAGCAGCTTAGTTCCGGTCCGAAACTATGGCTACACCTTC. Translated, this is CASSLVPVRNYGYTF. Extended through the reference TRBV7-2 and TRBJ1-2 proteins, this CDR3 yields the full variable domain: GAGVSQSPSNKVTEKGKDVELRCDPISGHTALYWYRQSLGQGLEFLIYFQGNSAPDKSGLPSDRFSAERTGGSVSTLTIQRTQQEDSAVYLCASSLVPVRNYGYTFGSGTRLTVV.